The rows below give T cell receptor beta chains drawn from one sample of a study of cytomegalovirus exposure and HLA in healthy donors. The data were produced by immunoSEQ multiplex PCR, yet TCRdb's version contains in-frame clones alone and is incomplete. This sample yields some 180,000 clones, of which just over 75% are seen a single time; approximately 1.4% belongs to the top ten. Input material: PBMCs. The source of these receptors is a man younger than 30 in good health and CMV-seronegative. Both conserved end residues are part of each CDR3. A D gene is named only where the DNA matches it firmly. Rows give clone size only sometimes, using once, few, many, or a class for an expanded clone.

size	V	D	J	CDR3	DNA
-	TRBV19	TRBD1	TRBJ2-2	CASSIGLTGTTGELFF	TGTGCCAGTAGTATAGGACTGACAGGGACCACCGGGGAGCTGTTTTTT
-	TRBV9	TRBD1	TRBJ2-4	CASSADRENIQYF	TGTGCCAGCAGCGCGGACAGGGAAAACATTCAGTACTTC
-	TRBV2	-	TRBJ1-2	CAPGEGYGYTF	TGTGCCCCGGGGGAGGGCTATGGCTACACCTTC
-	TRBV19	TRBD1	TRBJ2-2	CASKSDREMGRTGELFF	TGTGCCAGTAAATCCGACAGGGAGATGGGCAGGACCGGGGAGCTGTTTTTT
few	TRBV12-5	TRBD2	TRBJ2-7	CASGLSGTSYEQYF	TGTGCTAGTGGCCTTAGCGGGACCTCCTACGAGCAGTACTTC
once	TRBV5-6	TRBD1	TRBJ1-1	CASSLGQGAVEAFF	TGTGCCAGCAGCTTAGGACAGGGGGCCGTTGAAGCTTTCTTT
-	TRBV6-6	TRBD2	TRBJ2-1	CASSQVGLAGGYEQFF	TGTGCCAGCAGTCAGGTTGGACTAGCGGGAGGATACGAGCAGTTCTTC
-	TRBV5-1	TRBD1	TRBJ1-5	CASSQDRDQPQHF	TGCGCCAGCAGCCAGGACAGGGACCAGCCCCAGCATTTT
-	TRBV12-5	TRBD2	TRBJ2-1	CASGLVLGTRGSEQFF	TGTGCTAGTGGTTTGGTATTGGGGACTAGGGGGAGTGAGCAGTTCTTC
-	TRBV5-6	TRBD1	TRBJ2-5	CASSLWDREETQYF	TGTGCCAGCAGCTTATGGGACAGGGAAGAGACCCAGTACTTC
-	TRBV5-1	TRBD2	TRBJ2-1	CASSDFSGRAYNEQFF	TGCGCCAGCAGTGACTTTAGCGGGAGGGCCTACAATGAGCAGTTCTTC
-	TRBV18	-	TRBJ1-2	CASSPQGNYGYTF	TGTGCCAGCTCACCACAGGGGAACTATGGCTACACCTTC
-	TRBV19	-	TRBJ1-2	CASSAGSGINYGYTF	TGTGCCAGTAGTGCAGGATCAGGGATTAACTATGGCTACACCTTC
-	TRBV5-1	-	TRBJ1-4	CASSRDNGDEKLFF	TGCGCCAGCAGCCGGGACAATGGGGATGAAAAACTGTTTTTT
-	TRBV5-1	TRBD2	TRBJ2-3	CASSLAGTSGTDTQYF	TGCGCCAGCAGCTTGGCCGGGACTAGCGGCACAGATACGCAGTATTTT
-	TRBV5-4	-	TRBJ1-4	CASSLAGGKLFF	TGTGCCAGCAGCTTGGCCGGCGGAAAACTGTTTTTT
-	TRBV27	-	TRBJ1-1	CASSHIQEWGTEAFF	TGTGCCAGCAGTCACATACAGGAGTGGGGCACTGAAGCTTTCTTT
-	TRBV7-2	TRBD2	TRBJ2-7	CASSLVAGVGGGDEQYF	TGTGCCAGCAGCTTAGTAGCGGGGGTAGGCGGAGGTGACGAGCAGTACTTC
-	TRBV30	TRBD1	TRBJ2-1	CAWSAFYRGWQGNEQFF	TGTGCCTGGAGTGCCTTCTACAGGGGTTGGCAGGGCAATGAGCAGTTCTTC
-	TRBV27	TRBD1	TRBJ2-7	CASKVVDRDHYEQYF	TGTGCCAGCAAGGTCGTGGACAGGGACCACTACGAGCAGTACTTC
once	TRBV30	TRBD2	TRBJ2-2	CAWRIAGFNGELFF	TGTGCCTGGAGAATAGCGGGGTTCAATGGGGAGCTGTTTTTT
once	TRBV7-6	TRBD2	TRBJ2-7	CASSIIAGVILEQYF	TGTGCCAGCAGCATCATAGCGGGAGTGATTCTCGAGCAGTACTTC
-	TRBV29-1	TRBD1	TRBJ2-7	CSVASGQGESLTYEQYF	TGCAGCGTTGCCTCGGGACAGGGAGAAAGTTTAACCTACGAGCAGTACTTC
-	TRBV9	TRBD2	TRBJ2-5	CASSRRLAGGETQYF	TGTGCCAGCAGCCGGAGACTAGCGGGGGGTGAGACCCAGTACTTC
-	TRBV29-1	-	TRBJ2-1	CSVPPSERSYNEQFF	TGCAGCGTTCCCCCCAGTGAGAGGTCCTACAATGAGCAGTTCTTC
-	TRBV30	TRBD1	TRBJ1-2	CAWSSGQGARGYTF	TGTGCCTGGAGTTCCGGCCAGGGGGCTCGTGGCTACACCTTC
-	TRBV11-2	TRBD2	TRBJ2-7	CASSLRTSGSPNEQYF	TGTGCCAGCAGCTTACGGACTAGCGGGAGTCCCAACGAGCAGTACTTC
-	TRBV6-6	-	TRBJ1-3	CASSFGTGSGNTIYF	TGTGCCAGCAGTTTCGGTACGGGCTCTGGAAACACCATATATTTT
-	TRBV11-2	-	TRBJ2-2	CASSLGFGSGELFF	TGTGCCAGCAGCTTAGGGTTCGGGTCCGGGGAGCTGTTTTTT
-	TRBV29-1	TRBD1	TRBJ2-3	CSVEDPSRGNTDTQYF	TGCAGCGTTGAAGATCCTTCCAGGGGGAACACAGATACGCAGTATTTT
-	TRBV15	-	TRBJ1-5	CATSEVRRVGQPQHF	TGTGCCACCAGCGAGGTCAGGAGGGTAGGCCAGCCCCAGCATTTT
-	TRBV4-3	-	TRBJ2-1	CASSQGVGGGYEQFF	TGCGCCAGCAGCCAAGGCGTAGGGGGTGGCTATGAGCAGTTCTTC
-	TRBV30	-	TRBJ1-4	CAWSVGKGATNEKLFF	TGTGCCTGGAGTGTAGGAAAAGGAGCAACTAATGAAAAACTGTTTTTT
-	TRBV7-2	-	TRBJ1-2	CASSSTTDYGYTF	TGTGCCAGCAGCTCCACGACAGACTATGGCTACACCTTC
few	TRBV13	-	TRBJ2-3	CASSLSFRAGPPDTQYF	TGTGCCAGCAGCTTAAGTTTCAGAGCGGGTCCTCCAGATACGCAGTATTTT
-	TRBV21-1	-	TRBJ1-2	CASSKALWGDLYGYTF	TGTGCCAGCAGCAAAGCGCTTTGGGGGGATCTCTATGGCTACACCTTC
-	TRBV29-1	-	TRBJ2-2	CSVGRFSAGELFF	TGCAGCGTTGGCCGATTCAGCGCCGGGGAGCTGTTTTTT